These T cell receptor beta chains were read from a single sample in a study of regulatory T cells in long-lasting Graves disease. TCRdb reprocessed the multiplex PCR reads with MiXCR, giving one entry per CDR3 protein. This table holds about 320,000 distinct CDR3 sequences, 15% to 20% found once. The sample was peripheral blood mononuclear cells (PBMCs), taken at new diagnosis, from a patient treated with antithyroid drugs. These receptors were taken from a female donor with Graves disease. Both conserved end residues are part of each CDR3. The D gene is left open where the match is weak. The size field is filled for only some rows; it gives once, few, many or a size class.

CDR3 DNA | CDR3 protein | J gene | clone size | V gene | D gene
TGTGCCAGCACTGCCGGGACAGTAATTCAGCCCCAGCATTTT | CASTAGTVIQPQHF | TRBJ1-5 | . | TRBV28 | TRBD1
TGTGCCAGCAGTTTAGATAGAGAAGCCAAAAACATTCAGTACTTC | CASSLDREAKNIQYF | TRBJ2-4 | . | TRBV12-3/TRBV12-4 | .
TGCGCCAGCAGCTTGGCCGAGGGAAGCGTAGAGACCCAGTACTTC | CASSLAEGSVETQYF | TRBJ2-5 | . | TRBV5-1 | .
TGTGCCAGCAGTCCCTACTATGGCTACACCTTC | CASSPYYGYTF | TRBJ1-2 | many | TRBV2 | .
TGTGCCTGGTGGACACGGAATAATTCACCCCTCCACTTT | CAWWTRNNSPLHF | TRBJ1-6 | . | TRBV30 | .
TGTGCCAGCAGCTTGACGGACAGCTCCTACAATGAGCAGTTCTTC | CASSLTDSSYNEQFF | TRBJ2-1 | many | TRBV7-8 | .
TGTGCCAGCAGTTTACGGGTCCCTAGCGGGAGGCGAGATACGCAGTATTTT | CASSLRVPSGRRDTQYF | TRBJ2-3 | many | TRBV27 | TRBD2
TGTGCCAGCAGGGGACAGGGGGCAAATGGAGATACGCAGTATTTT | CASRGQGANGDTQYF | TRBJ2-3 | . | TRBV2 | TRBD1
TGTGCCAGCAGTTCTCACCTGGGACTAGCGCCAGGCGACGAGCAGTACTTC | CASSSHLGLAPGDEQYF | TRBJ2-7 | few | TRBV12-3/TRBV12-4 | TRBD2
TGTGCCTGGAGGCCGGGACAGTCCTACGAGCAGTACTTC | CAWRPGQSYEQYF | TRBJ2-7 | many | TRBV30 | TRBD1
TGCAGTGCTCAGACTAGCGGTGGGGTTCACAATGAGCAGTTCTTC | CSAQTSGGVHNEQFF | TRBJ2-1 | many | TRBV20-1 | TRBD2
TGTGCCAGCAGCACCAGGGGGCGTGAAAAACTGTTTTTT | CASSTRGREKLFF | TRBJ1-4 | once | TRBV28 | TRBD1
TGTGCCACCAGCAGGGGACAGGGCACCTACGAGCAGTACTTC | CATSRGQGTYEQYF | TRBJ2-7 | few | TRBV15 | TRBD1
TGTGCCAGCAGTGAACTTGCTAGCGGGCTGAACAATGAGCAGTTCTTC | CASSELASGLNNEQFF | TRBJ2-1 | . | TRBV2 | TRBD2
TGTGCCAGTAGTATGGCTGACGGGGGGACCCAGTACTTC | CASSMADGGTQYF | TRBJ2-5 | many | TRBV19 | .
TGCGCCAGCAGCTTGGACCCCGGGGGGGGGCAGGCTTCACCCCTCCACTTT | CASSLDPGGGQASPLHF | TRBJ1-6 | . | TRBV5-1 | .
TGTGCCAGCAGCTTAGAGGGACCCCTAATGAAGTACTTC | CASSLEGPLMKYF | TRBJ2-7 | many | TRBV7-2 | .
TGCAGTGCCGAACTAGCGGGAGGTAGCTCCTACAATGAGCAGTTCTTC | CSAELAGGSSYNEQFF | TRBJ2-1 | many | TRBV20-1 | TRBD2
TGTGCCAGCAGCCGTGCGGCTAGCGGGACCGGCGACGGGGAGCTGTTTTTT | CASSRAASGTGDGELFF | TRBJ2-2 | many | TRBV2 | TRBD2